This T cell receptor (beta chain) was sequenced in a study of blood T cell repertoires in COVID-19. This clone came up once. This table comes from immunoSEQ multiplex PCR, and its TCRdb copy is limited to in-frame clones, with some not included. The data show 130,000 to 150,000 clones, roughly 87% seen once. The germline gives CDR1 GTSNPN, CDR2 SVGIG (reference sequence). Deletions cut 0 bases from V and 1 base from J, with 10 bases between. The CDR3 is 15 residues long. The TCR comes from a man aged 65-85 years with acute or convalescent COVID-19. The sample consisted of peripheral blood. The chain carries TRBV30 and TRBJ1-5; D perhaps matches TRBD1 (5 bases). CDR3 amino acids: CAWSVNSGSNQPQHF. For the CDR3, the DNA is TGTGCCTGGAGTGTAAACTCAGGGAGCAATCAGCCCCAGCATTTT.